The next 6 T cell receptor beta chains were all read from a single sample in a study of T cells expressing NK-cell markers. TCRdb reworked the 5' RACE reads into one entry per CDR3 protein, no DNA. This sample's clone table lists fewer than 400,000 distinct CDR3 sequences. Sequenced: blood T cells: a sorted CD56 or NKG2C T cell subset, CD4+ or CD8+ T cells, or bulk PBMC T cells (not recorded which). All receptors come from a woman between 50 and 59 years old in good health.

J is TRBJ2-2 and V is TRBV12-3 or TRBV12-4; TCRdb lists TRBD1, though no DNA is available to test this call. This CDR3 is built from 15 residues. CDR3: CASSFRRERDGELFF.

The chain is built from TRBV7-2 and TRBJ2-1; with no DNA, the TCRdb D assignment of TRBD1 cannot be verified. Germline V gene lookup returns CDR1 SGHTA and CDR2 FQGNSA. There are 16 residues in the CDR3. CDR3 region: CASSQGRGGFYNEQFF.

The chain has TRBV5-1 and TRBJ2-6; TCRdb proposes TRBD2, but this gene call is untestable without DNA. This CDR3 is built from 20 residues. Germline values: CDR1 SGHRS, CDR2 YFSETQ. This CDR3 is CASSFPTGSQRSLGANVLTF.

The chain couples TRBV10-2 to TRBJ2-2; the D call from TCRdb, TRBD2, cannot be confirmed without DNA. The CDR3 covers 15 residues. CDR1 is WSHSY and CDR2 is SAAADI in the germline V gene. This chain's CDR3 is CASRTPGLRGGELFF.

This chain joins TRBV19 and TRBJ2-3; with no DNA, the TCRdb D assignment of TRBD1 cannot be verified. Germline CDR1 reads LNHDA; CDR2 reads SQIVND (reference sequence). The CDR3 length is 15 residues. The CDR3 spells CATSGGGSRTDTQYF.

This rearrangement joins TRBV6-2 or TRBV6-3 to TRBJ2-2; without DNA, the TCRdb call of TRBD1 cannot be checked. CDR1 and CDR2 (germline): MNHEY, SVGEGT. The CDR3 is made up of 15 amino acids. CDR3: CASSPHKGGTGELFF.